This TCR beta chain was identified in a study of T cell repertoires in cytomegalovirus infection. Study overall: Selected CMV epitopes included recently identified HLA-C-restricted ones as well as well-studied HLA-B-restricted ones. Matching HLA type and CMV infection were both indicated by public TCR beta signatures.

TCRdb itself ran the reads through MiXCR, one entry per CDR3 protein. Here the sample spans about 110,000 distinct CDR3 sequences, around 28% being singletons. Study-wide results and caveats: The ex vivo response was dominated by HLA-C-restricted CMV-specific TCR beta clonotypes. Identification of carriers of CMV plus the relevant HLA was achieved through cumulative public TCR beta family frequency.

A word on this clonotype: Its antigen is not identified.

The CDR3 covers 18 residues. CDR1 SGHKS and CDR2 YYEKEE come from the germline V gene (reference sequence). The ends lost 8 bases at V and 0 bases at J; junction bases unmatched: 16. The sample here was CD8+ T cells from cultured PBMCs, taken from culture after CMV antigen stimulation. The J gene is TRBJ1-2, the V gene TRBV5-5; 10 nucleotides agree with TRBD1. The TCR sequence derives from a human donor in good health (CMV status not recorded). Some clones in this sample may be carry-over from other donors' samples. The CDR3 DNA follows: TGTGCCAGTCTACAATGGGGACAGGGGATCACAGCTAACTATGGCTACACCTTC. It codes for CASLQWGQGITANYGYTF.